What follows are 4 T cell receptor beta chains derived from one specimen sequenced in a study of CD8+CD57+ T cells in acquired aplastic anemia. The patients chosen for sequencing had shown expansion of CD8+CD57+ cells (detected by flow cytometry). Profiles of TCR beta VDJ and CDR3 were generated from a genomic DNA template. Each CDR3 protein is one row after TCRdb ran MiXCR on the reads. The sample consists of 200,000 to 250,000 distinct CDR3 sequences, about 62% of them appearing once. Sequenced: sorted CD4+, CD8+, or CD8+CD57+ T cells (not recorded which) from PBMCs. All receptors derive from a human donor with aplastic anemia.

The chain joins TRBV20-1 to TRBJ2-5; 7 bases match TRBD2. The CDR3 totals 12 residues. The V gene's germline CDR1 is DFQATT and CDR2 SNEGSKA (reference sequence). With V trimmed by 7 bases and J by 6 bases, 8 bases remained unmatched. CDR3 protein: CSGSGNLKTQYF. In DNA, the CDR3 is TGCAGTGGCAGCGGGAACCTTAAGACCCAGTACTTC.

The V call is TRBV24-1, the J call TRBJ2-7; weak D call: TRBD1 (6 bases). V lost 4 bases to trimming and J lost 6 bases, with 30 bases between them. The CDR3 has 19 residues. Germline CDR1 KGHDR, CDR2 SFDVKD. DNA of the CDR3: TGTGCCACCAGTGAAAAGAAGCCCGGTAATGACAGGACGGCACTCGAGCAGTACTTC. It translates to CATSEKKPGNDRTALEQYF.

J is TRBJ2-1 and V is TRBV13, with 9 bases identical to TRBD1. The germline CDR1 and CDR2 sequences are PRHDT and FYEKMQ (reference sequence). This CDR3 has 15 amino acids. Trimming took 6 bases from V and 5 from J; bases not matched to a gene: 8. The CDR3 DNA sequence: TGTGCCAGCAGGAACGGCGACAGGGGGGACAATGAGCAGTTCTTC. Encoded protein: CASRNGDRGDNEQFF.

This chain connects TRBV7-9 to TRBJ1-5, with 12 bases identical to TRBD1. The germline V gene encodes CDR1 SEHNR and CDR2 FQNEAQ (reference sequence). CDR3 length: 14 residues. The junction had 4 bases not matched to a gene; V was cut back by 6 bases and J by 7 bases. CDR3 coding DNA: TGTGCCAGCAGTTCGGGACAGGGGGCGCAGCCCCAGCATTTT. This codes for CASSSGQGAQPQHF.